The source of this TCR beta chain is a study of T cell changes during pregnancy in multiple sclerosis. Trimming pared 1 base from V and 2 bases from J, leaving 11 bases between. CDR1 and CDR2 from the germline V gene are SGHRS and YFSETQ. The CDR3 covers 15 residues. Sequencing was performed with immunoSEQ multiplex PCR; in TCRdb, only in-frame clones are kept and a portion is missing. Among tens of thousands of clones listed, 70% to 90% were seen once. This clonotype was obtained from a female donor with multiple sclerosis, enrolled in a pregnancy study. Specimen: CD4+ T cells from peripheral blood mononuclear cells, collected in the first trimester of pregnancy. This chain links TRBV5-1 with TRBJ2-3; tentative D call: TRBD2 (6 bases). This CDR3 is CASSLRGLPTDTQYF. The CDR3 region has the DNA TGCGCCAGCAGCTTGAGGGGACTCCCCACAGATACGCAGTATTTT.